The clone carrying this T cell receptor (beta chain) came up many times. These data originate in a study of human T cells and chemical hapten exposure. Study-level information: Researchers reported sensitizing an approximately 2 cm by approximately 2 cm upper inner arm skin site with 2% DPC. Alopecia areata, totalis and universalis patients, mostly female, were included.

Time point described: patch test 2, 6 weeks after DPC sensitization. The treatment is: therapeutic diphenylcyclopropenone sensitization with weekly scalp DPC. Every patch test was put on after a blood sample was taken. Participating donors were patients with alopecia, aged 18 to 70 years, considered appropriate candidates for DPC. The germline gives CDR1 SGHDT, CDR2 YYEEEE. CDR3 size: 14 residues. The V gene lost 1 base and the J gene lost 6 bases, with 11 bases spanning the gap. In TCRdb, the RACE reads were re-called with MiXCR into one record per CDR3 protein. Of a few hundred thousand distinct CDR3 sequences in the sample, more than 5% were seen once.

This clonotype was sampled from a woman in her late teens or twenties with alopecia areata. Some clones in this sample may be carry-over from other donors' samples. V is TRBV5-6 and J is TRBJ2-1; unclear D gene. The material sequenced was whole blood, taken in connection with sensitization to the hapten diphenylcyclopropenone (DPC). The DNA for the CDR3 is TGTGCCAGCAGCTTGCGGAACCTTCGCAATGAGCAGTTCTTC. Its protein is CASSLRNLRNEQFF. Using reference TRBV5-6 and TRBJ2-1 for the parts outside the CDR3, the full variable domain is DAGVTQSPTHLIKTRGQQVTLRCSPKSGHDTVSWYQQALGQGPQFIFQYYEEEERQRGNFPDRFSGHQFPNYSSELNVNALLLGDSALYLCASSLRNLRNEQFFGPGTRLTVL.